One sample yielded the 26 T cell receptor beta chains listed below, sequenced in a study of brain metastases from non-small cell lung cancer. Measured with immunoSEQ multiplex PCR; TCRdb has only the in-frame clones, and not every one. The sample lists more than 1,000 clones; 89% were seen once. The sample comprised tumor-adjacent normal tissue. These receptors all come from a donor over 35 with non-small cell lung cancer.

The rearrangement joins TRBV7-3 to TRBJ1-2; TRBD1 is a possible D gene (5 bases). The CDR3 consists of 15 residues. The germline CDR1 and CDR2 sequences are SGHTA and FQGTGA. The V and J ends lost 5 bases and 6 bases respectively, with 19 bases between them. CDR3 protein: CASSQKAGREHGYTF. The CDR3, as DNA: TGTGCCAGCAGCCAAAAGGCCGGCAGGGAACATGGCTACACCTTC.

The V gene is TRBV19, the J gene TRBJ1-3; no reliable D call. The germline V and J ends were trimmed by 10 bases and 0 bases, with 16 bases remaining between them. Germline CDR1 reads LNHDA; CDR2 reads SQIVND (reference sequence). The CDR3 has 15 residues. CDR3 nucleotides: TGTGCCACAAACTCTGACGGAGTCTCTGGAAACACCATATATTTT. Its protein product is CATNSDGVSGNTIYF.

The chain carries TRBV5-1 and TRBJ1-5; D is undetermined. Trimming stripped 5 bases from V and 7 bases from J, with 13 bases between. This CDR3 has 13 amino acids. Germline V lookup: CDR1 SGHRS, CDR2 YFSETQ. Here the CDR3 DNA reads TGCGCCAGCAGAGGAGATGCAGGCCAGCCCCAGCATTTT. Amino acid sequence: CASRGDAGQPQHF.

The chain has TRBV5-1 and TRBJ1-6, with TRBD1 matching 7 bases. Germline V gene lookup returns CDR1 SGHRS and CDR2 YFSETQ. This CDR3 is built from 17 residues. J was trimmed by 5 bases and V by 5 bases; bases with no gene match: 13. The CDR3, as DNA: TGCGCCAGCAGAGGTCGGCCCGGGACAGAAGATAATTCACCCCTCCACTTT. Protein sequence: CASRGRPGTEDNSPLHF.

The chain couples TRBV9 to TRBJ2-7, with D possibly TRBD2 on 6 matching bases. V lost 0 bases to trimming and J lost 3 bases, with 13 bases between them. The CDR3 spans 15 residues. Per the germline V gene, CDR1 is SGDLS and CDR2 is YYNGEE. The CDR3 DNA is TGTGCCAGCAGCGTAGCGGAGGGTGGGGTCTACGAGCAGTACTTC. Protein sequence: CASSVAEGGVYEQYF.

The rearrangement links TRBV14 to TRBJ2-1; D call uncertain. Germline V lookup: CDR1 SGHDN, CDR2 FVKESK. The V end lost 1 base, the J end lost 16 bases, and 11 bases lay between the germline ends. The CDR3 length is 11 residues. The CDR3 DNA sequence: TGTGCCAGCAGCCAAGGGCCTTTCCAATTCTTC. It yields the protein CASSQGPFQFF.

The chain recombines TRBV10-3 with TRBJ1-1, with D unresolved. The V end lost 6 bases, the J end lost 2 bases, and 7 bases lay between the germline ends. Per germline, CDR1 ENHRY and CDR2 SYGVKD. The CDR3 has 12 residues. CDR3 sequence reads: CAISEPNTEAFF. For the CDR3, the DNA is TGTGCCATCAGCGAACCAAACACTGAAGCTTTCTTT.

The V and J genes are TRBV6-5 and TRBJ1-5; D may be TRBD1 (6 bases). The CDR3 has 15 residues. V was cut by 0 bases and J by 7 bases, with 13 bases left in between. From germline, CDR1 is MNHEY and CDR2 SVGAGI. The chain's CDR3 is CASSYSEGVGQPQHF. As DNA, the CDR3 is TGTGCCAGCAGTTACTCAGAGGGGGTGGGGCAGCCCCAGCATTTT.

This clone was seen a single time. The genes are TRBV7-2 and TRBJ1-3; the D gene is possibly TRBD1 (6 bases). The germline V and J ends were trimmed by 3 bases and 0 bases, with 9 bases remaining between them. CDR3 length equals 15 residues. Germline-derived CDR1 and CDR2 are SGHTA and FQGNSA. DNA for the CDR3: TGTGCCAGCAGCTTCCAGGGGAACTCTGGAAACACCATATATTTT. Translated, it gives CASSFQGNSGNTIYF.

V usage is TRBV21-1 and J usage is TRBJ2-3. TRBV21-1 is given as a pseudogene. The CDR3 consists of 12 residues. CDR3 nucleotides: TGTGCCAGCAGCCTACGGCCAGATACGCAGTATTTT. It specifies CASSLRPDTQYF.

The rearrangement links TRBV24-1 to TRBJ2-3, with TRBD1 as a possible D gene (6 bases). The CDR3 is 16 residues long. V lost 1 base to trimming and J lost 2 bases, with 12 bases between them. Germline V CDR1 and CDR2: KGHDR, SFDVKD. The CDR3, as DNA: TGTGCCACCAGTGATTTATACAAGGGGGACACAGATACGCAGTATTTT. This sequence encodes CATSDLYKGDTDTQYF.

The chain recombines TRBV27 with TRBJ1-1; D ambiguous. This CDR3 spans 15 amino acids. With 4 bases removed from V and 3 bases from J, the gap between germline ends came to 15 bases. Germline-derived CDR1 and CDR2 are MNHEY and SMNVEV (reference sequence). The CDR3 is CASSYSPIEDTEAFF. The CDR3 DNA follows: TGTGCCAGCAGTTACTCTCCCATAGAGGACACTGAAGCTTTCTTT.

The rearrangement links TRBV10-3 to TRBJ1-1; TRBD1 matches 9 bases. Trimming removed 4 bases from V and 0 bases from J; junction bases left unmatched: 9. The CDR3 has 17 amino acids. Germline loops: CDR1 ENHRY, CDR2 SYGVKD. In nucleotides, the CDR3 is TGTGCCATCAGTGGGGGGTTCGGGACAGGGCTGAACACTGAAGCTTTCTTT. Amino acids: CAISGGFGTGLNTEAFF.

The chain carries TRBV19 and TRBJ2-3; D unresolved. CDR3 size: 13 residues. Germline loops: CDR1 LNHDA, CDR2 SQIVND (reference sequence). V lost 3 bases to trimming and J lost 1 base, with 5 bases between them. The CDR3 bases are TGTGCCAGTAGTATCCGGGGCACAGATACGCAGTATTTT. Its protein product is CASSIRGTDTQYF.

The rearrangement joins TRBV6-1 to TRBJ1-1; possible D gene TRBD1, 6 bases. The CDR3 sequence is 15 residues long. V lost 0 bases and J 5 bases, leaving 13 bases between the germline ends. Germline V CDR1 and CDR2: MNHNS, SASEGT. The CDR3 here is CASSEAKGVRTEAFF. The CDR3 DNA reads TGTGCCAGCAGTGAAGCGAAGGGGGTGAGGACTGAAGCTTTCTTT.

The chain joins TRBV3-1 (or the pseudogene TRBV3-2) to TRBJ1-2; D is uncertain. The CDR3 is made up of 13 amino acids. Germline-derived CDR1 and CDR2 are LGHDT and YNNKEL (reference sequence). Trimming removed 3 bases at V and 4 bases at J, with 9 bases between. The CDR3 reads CASSQGGTYGYTF. The CDR3 DNA reads TGTGCCAGCAGCCAGGGAGGAACCTATGGCTACACCTTC.

J is TRBJ1-4 and V is TRBV12-3 or TRBV12-4, with D uncertain. The length of the CDR3 is 13 residues. V lost 3 bases and J lost 6, with 8 bases in between. CDR3 loop: CASSFWGDEKLFF. CDR3 nucleotides: TGTGCCAGCAGTTTCTGGGGAGATGAAAAACTGTTTTTT.

V is TRBV30 and J is TRBJ1-1; D gene unclear. With 1 base removed from V and 4 bases from J, the gap between germline ends came to 10 bases. Germline V CDR1 and CDR2: GTSNPN, SVGIG (reference sequence). This CDR3 spans 13 amino acids. The CDR3 protein is CAWSGFEGTEAFF. CDR3 DNA: TGTGCCTGGAGTGGATTTGAGGGCACTGAAGCTTTCTTT.

This clone was recorded only once. The V gene is TRBV3-1 (or the pseudogene TRBV3-2), the J gene TRBJ2-1; 7 bases match TRBD2. J gave up 10 bases and V 4 bases, and 4 bases lay outside the gene matches. This CDR3 contains 12 residues. Germline CDR1 is LGHDT and CDR2 is YNNKEL (reference sequence). CDR3 sequence reads: CASSPSGPEQFF. As DNA, the CDR3 is TGTGCCAGCAGCCCTAGCGGACCCGAGCAGTTCTTC.

The rearrangement uses TRBV18 and TRBJ1-3; a weak D match, TRBD1 (5 bases). Germline loops: CDR1 KGHSH, CDR2 LQKENI. CDR3 length: 17 amino acids. With 6 bases removed from V and 1 base from J, the gap between germline ends came to 19 bases. The CDR3: CASSPRDVGKSGNTIYF. The CDR3 DNA reads TGTGCCAGCTCCCCAAGGGACGTCGGAAAATCTGGAAACACCATATATTTT.

V and J are TRBV7-8 and TRBJ2-7; D gene unclear. The CDR3 spans 12 residues. Trimming removed 5 bases from V and 5 bases from J, with 10 bases in between. CDR1 and CDR2 from the germline V gene are SGHVS and FQNEAQ. The CDR3: CASSPGPNEQYF. CDR3 nucleotide sequence: TGTGCCAGCAGCCCCGGGCCCAACGAGCAGTACTTC.

This clone showed up just a few times. V and J are TRBV6-5 and TRBJ2-4; no reliable D call. Trimming pared 5 bases from V and 7 bases from J, leaving 15 bases between. CDR1 and CDR2 from the germline V gene are MNHEY and SVGAGI. There are 14 residues in the CDR3. The CDR3 spells CASSPGSPRNIQYF. The CDR3 DNA follows: TGTGCCAGCAGTCCCGGCTCCCCCAGGAACATTCAGTACTTC.

This chain links TRBV24-1 with TRBJ2-5, with TRBD1 identical over 9 bases. V was pared by 3 bases and J by 5 bases, with 3 bases of the junction left unmatched. The CDR3 runs to 14 residues. The germline CDR1 and CDR2 sequences are KGHDR and SFDVKD. CDR3 amino acids: CATSDTGTGETQYF. Written as DNA, the CDR3 is TGTGCCACCAGTGATACCGGGACAGGGGAGACCCAGTACTTC.

This chain uses TRBV6-5 with TRBJ2-7; possible D gene TRBD2, 7 bases. The ends were cut back, 5 bases at V and 3 bases at J, with 17 bases in the middle. In germline, CDR1 is MNHEY, CDR2 SVGAGI. The CDR3 runs 15 residues. The CDR3 DNA reads as TGTGCCAGCAGTAGGGGGGGGACCCACTACTACGAGCAGTACTTC. This encodes CASSRGGTHYYEQYF.

The sample holds a few counts of this clone. The chain has TRBV7-8 and TRBJ1-5; 9 nucleotides match TRBD1. V shed 0 bases and J 1 base; nucleotides not matched to a gene: 10. Germline CDR1 and CDR2: SGHVS and FQNEAQ. The CDR3 is made up of 19 amino acids. CDR3 DNA sequence: TGTGCCAGCAGCTTAGCCGGGACAGGGACAACATGGAGCAATCAGCCCCAGCATTTT. Protein product: CASSLAGTGTTWSNQPQHF.

The chain employs TRBV7-2 and TRBJ2-1; TRBD2 aligns across 7 bases. CDR1 is SGHTA, CDR2 FQGNSA, per germline. With V trimmed by 5 bases and J by 4 bases, 11 bases remained unmatched. This CDR3 has 16 residues. The CDR3 nucleotides read TGTGCCAGCAGCCCGGTCTCTCCGGGGGGTTACAATGAGCAGTTCTTC. Protein: CASSPVSPGGYNEQFF.